A selection of T cell receptor beta chains follows, all from one sample in a study of blood T cell repertoires in COVID-19. TCRdb keeps only in-frame clones here, not all; method: immunoSEQ multiplex PCR. The sample has nearly 250,000 clones; around nine tenths are singletons. Sequences were obtained from peripheral blood. The receptor set was obtained from a woman between 55 and 75 years old who had recovered from COVID-19. Each CDR3 is given with its conserved first and last residue. D genes are given only for firm matches. The size of a clone is reported for some rows only, either as once, few or many, or as a class for expanded clones.

j_gene,d_gene,abundance,v_gene,CDR3nt,CDR3aa
TRBJ2-1,.,.,TRBV5-6,TGTGCCAGCAGCTTGTGGGGGCGTGAGCAGTTCTTC,CASSLWGREQFF
TRBJ1-2,TRBD1,.,TRBV4-3,TGCGCCAGCAGCCAAGAAGGGACAGGGGTCTATGGCTACACCTTC,CASSQEGTGVYGYTF
TRBJ1-3,.,.,TRBV19,TGTGCCAGTAGTCTTCCGGTTCCATCTGGAAACACCATATATTTT,CASSLPVPSGNTIYF
TRBJ1-2,.,.,TRBV4-3,TGCGCCAGCAGCCAAGAGAAAGGGGAAGGGTATGGCTACACCTTC,CASSQEKGEGYGYTF
TRBJ1-5,.,.,TRBV20-1,TGCAGTGCTAGTCGTTCTACGATCCAGCCCCAGCATTTT,CSASRSTIQPQHF
TRBJ2-6,.,.,TRBV2,TGTGCCAGCCTCCTCACTAGACCCTCTGGGGCCAACGTCCTGACTTTC,CASLLTRPSGANVLTF
TRBJ2-3,TRBD2,.,TRBV7-9,TGTGCCAGCAGCTTAAGCGGTAGTAGCGGGGGGCTCACAGATACGCAGTATTTT,CASSLSGSSGGLTDTQYF
TRBJ2-7,.,.,TRBV28,TGTGCCAGCAGTTTGGCGGCATCCGAGCAGTACTTC,CASSLAASEQYF
TRBJ1-1,TRBD1,.,TRBV12-3/TRBV12-4,TGTGCCAGCAGTCAGGACAGGGGGACTGAAGCTTTCTTT,CASSQDRGTEAFF
TRBJ2-3,.,many,TRBV5-1,TGCGCCAGGGAGACAGATACGCAGTATTTT,CARETDTQYF
TRBJ1-4,.,.,TRBV12-3/TRBV12-4,TGTGCCAGCACCCGACAGATAGGTGAAAAACTGTTTTTT,CASTRQIGEKLFF
TRBJ1-5,.,.,TRBV19,TGTGCCAGTAGTACGACGCGGACAGCAGCTAGCAATCAGCCCCAGCATTTT,CASSTTRTAASNQPQHF
TRBJ2-5,.,.,TRBV24-1,TGTGCCACCAGTGATTCCTACCAAGAGACCCAGTACTTC,CATSDSYQETQYF
TRBJ1-6,.,once,TRBV19,TGTGCCAGTAAAGAGGCGGGGATACGCTCTAATTCACCCCTCCACTTT,CASKEAGIRSNSPLHF
TRBJ1-1,TRBD1,.,TRBV9,TGTGCCAGCAGCGTAACAGGGGTCACTGAAGCTTTCTTT,CASSVTGVTEAFF
TRBJ2-5,TRBD2,.,TRBV7-3,TGTGCCAGCAGCCGACTAGCGGGGGGCGCGGGTGAGACCCAGTACTTC,CASSRLAGGAGETQYF
TRBJ2-1,TRBD2,.,TRBV5-4,TGTGCCAGCAGCTTGGCCAGCGGGGGGGCGAATAATGAGCAGTTCTTC,CASSLASGGANNEQFF
TRBJ2-1,.,.,TRBV7-2,TGTGCCAGCAGCCAAATGAATGAGCAGTTCTTC,CASSQMNEQFF
TRBJ2-3,.,once,TRBV9,TGTGCCAGCAGCACGAGAGGTGGGAGAGGGAGCACAGATACGCAGTATTTT,CASSTRGGRGSTDTQYF
TRBJ1-2,.,.,TRBV28,TGTGCCAGCAGTCGCGGGCATCCTGGCTACACCTTC,CASSRGHPGYTF
TRBJ2-5,TRBD2,.,TRBV19,TGTGCCAGTAGTATCATTGTCGGGGGGGAGACCCAGTACTTC,CASSIIVGGETQYF
TRBJ1-2,.,.,TRBV7-3,TGTGCCAGCAGCCTAGACAGTTCCGGCAACTATGGCTACACCTTC,CASSLDSSGNYGYTF
TRBJ2-5,TRBD2,.,TRBV2,TGTGCCAGCTGCCCGTCAGGAAGCGGGGGGCCCAGGACCCAGTACTTC,CASCPSGSGGPRTQYF
TRBJ2-7,.,.,TRBV19,TGTGCCAGTAGGGCAGGGATAGGGCGCTACGAGCAGTACTTC,CASRAGIGRYEQYF
TRBJ1-1,.,.,TRBV12-3/TRBV12-4,TGTGCCAGCAGTTTTTTCGGGAACACTGAAGCTTTCTTT,CASSFFGNTEAFF
TRBJ2-1,.,once,TRBV5-1,TGCGCCAGCAGCCCCCTCGGTGGGACAAGGCACAATGAGCAGTTCTTC,CASSPLGGTRHNEQFF
TRBJ2-7,.,.,TRBV5-4,TGTGCCAGCAGCTTGTCCGGGTCAGCCTACGAGCAGTACTTC,CASSLSGSAYEQYF
TRBJ2-1,.,.,TRBV11-3,TGTGCCAGCAGCTTAGATGGAATCGAGAGAGGTGAGCAGTTCTTC,CASSLDGIERGEQFF
TRBJ2-2,.,.,TRBV3-1/TRBV3-2,TGTGCCAGCAGCCATCATTGGGAGAATACCGGGGAGCTGTTTTTT,CASSHHWENTGELFF
TRBJ2-1,.,.,TRBV5-6,TGTGCCAGCAGCTTGACTAGTTGGGAGCAGTTCTTC,CASSLTSWEQFF
TRBJ1-1,.,.,TRBV27,TGTGCCAGCAGTCTACTGGTTCAGGGAGGCCGGGACACTGAAGCTTTCTTT,CASSLLVQGGRDTEAFF
TRBJ1-2,TRBD1,.,TRBV27,TGTGCCAGCAGGCGGGACAGCGATTATGGCTACACCTTC,CASRRDSDYGYTF
TRBJ1-2,TRBD1,.,TRBV7-2,TGTGCCAGCAGCTGGGACAGGCGCGGTAACTATGGCTACACCTTC,CASSWDRRGNYGYTF
TRBJ1-1,.,.,TRBV11-1,TGTGCCAGCAGCTTAAACAGGGATGAAGCTTTCTTT,CASSLNRDEAFF
TRBJ1-2,.,.,TRBV3-1/TRBV3-2,TGTGCCAGCGGCGCACAGGGTGCGCGTAGTGGCTACACCTTC,CASGAQGARSGYTF
TRBJ1-3,.,.,TRBV4-1,TGCGCCAGCAGCGGAAGATGGGGAGCTGGAAACACCATATATTTT,CASSGRWGAGNTIYF
TRBJ2-5,TRBD1,.,TRBV7-7,TGTGCTAGCAGCTTCTCCACAGGGGAGCAAGAGACCCAGTACTTC,CASSFSTGEQETQYF
TRBJ2-2,.,.,TRBV7-6,TGTGCCAGCAGCCAACTGACGGGGGTAAACACCGGGGAGCTGTTTTTT,CASSQLTGVNTGELFF
TRBJ2-5,TRBD1,.,TRBV19,TGTGCCAGTAGGAGACAGGGAGAGACCCAGTACTTC,CASRRQGETQYF